The sequence of this T cell receptor (beta chain) was determined in a study of cytomegalovirus exposure and HLA in healthy donors. Study-level findings and limits: Some segments of the V type, notably TRBV6-2 and TRBV6-3, were excluded as indistinguishable. Presence/absence analyses assumed roughly uniform sequencing depth across donors. Reportedly, cytomegalovirus status was diagnosed with high sensitivity and specificity. Analysis was carried out at a later point, and it linked a missense DCLRE1C variant to TCR beta V- and J-gene trimming.

The germline V gene has CDR1 KGHSH and CDR2 LQKENI. The length of the CDR3 is 16 residues. Between the trimmed V and J ends, which lost 0 bases and 2 bases, there was a span of 14 bases. This clone was seen a handful of times. Antigen unknown. 60 Vbeta and 13 Jbeta primers were used in PCR. Method: immunoSEQ multiplex PCR; TCRdb's copy keeps in-frame clones and lacks some. The data hold around 210,000 clones, with roughly three quarters observed a single time. V and J are TRBV18 and TRBJ2-7; D is possibly TRBD2 (7 bases). The clonotype originates from a male donor in good health and CMV-seropositive. Sequenced: PBMCs. The CDR3 nucleotides are TGTGCCAGCTCACCACCTAGGGGGGGCCCTGCCTACGAGCAGTACTTC. Encoded protein: CASSPPRGGPAYEQYF.